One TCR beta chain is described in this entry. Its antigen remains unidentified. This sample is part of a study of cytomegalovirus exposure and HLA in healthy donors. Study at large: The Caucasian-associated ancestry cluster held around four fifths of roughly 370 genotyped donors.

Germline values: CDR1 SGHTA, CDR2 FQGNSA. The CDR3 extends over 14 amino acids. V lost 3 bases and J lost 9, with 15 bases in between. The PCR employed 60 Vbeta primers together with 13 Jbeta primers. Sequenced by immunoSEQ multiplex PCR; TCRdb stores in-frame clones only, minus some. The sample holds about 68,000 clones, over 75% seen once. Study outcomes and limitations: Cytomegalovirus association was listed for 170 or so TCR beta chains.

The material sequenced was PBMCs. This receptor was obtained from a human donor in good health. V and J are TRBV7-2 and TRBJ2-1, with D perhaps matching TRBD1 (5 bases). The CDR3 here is CASSFTADSGEQFF. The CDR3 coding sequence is TGTGCCAGCAGCTTTACTGCAGACAGTGGTGAGCAGTTCTTC.